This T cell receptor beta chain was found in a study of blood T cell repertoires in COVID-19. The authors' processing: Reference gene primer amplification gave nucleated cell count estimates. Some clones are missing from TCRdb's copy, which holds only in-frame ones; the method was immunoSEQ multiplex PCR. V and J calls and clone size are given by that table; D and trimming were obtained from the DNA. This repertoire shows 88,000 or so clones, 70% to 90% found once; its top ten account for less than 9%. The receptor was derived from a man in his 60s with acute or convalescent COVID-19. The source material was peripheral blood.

The CDR3 nucleotides read TGCGCCAGCAGCCCCCGGGAGACAGTATTGTCCCTCCACTTT. It specifies CASSPRETVLSLHF. The chain recombines TRBV4-1 with TRBJ1-6; TRBD1 might be the D (5 bases). Germline lookup yields CDR1 MGHRA and CDR2 YSYEKL. This CDR3 is 14 amino acids long. V lost 4 bases and J lost 14, with 18 bases in between.